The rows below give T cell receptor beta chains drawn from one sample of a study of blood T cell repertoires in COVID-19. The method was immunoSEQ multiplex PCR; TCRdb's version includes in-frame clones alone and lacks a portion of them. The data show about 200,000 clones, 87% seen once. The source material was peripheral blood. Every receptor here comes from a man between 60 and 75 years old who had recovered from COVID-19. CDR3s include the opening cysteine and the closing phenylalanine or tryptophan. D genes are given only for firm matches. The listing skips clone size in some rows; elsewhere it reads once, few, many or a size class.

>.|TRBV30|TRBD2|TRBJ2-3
CAFSGTSADTQYF
TGTGCCTTCTCCGGGACTAGCGCCGATACGCAGTATTTT
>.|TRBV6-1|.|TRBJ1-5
CASIEGFLGRGRQPQHF
TGTGCCAGCATTGAGGGGTTTTTAGGCAGGGGTCGTCAGCCCCAGCATTTT
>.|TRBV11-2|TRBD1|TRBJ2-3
CASSSGTASTDTQYF
TGTGCCAGCAGCTCGGGGACAGCCAGCACAGATACGCAGTATTTT
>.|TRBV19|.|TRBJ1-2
CATEPGNYGYTF
TGTGCCACCGAGCCGGGGAACTATGGCTACACCTTC
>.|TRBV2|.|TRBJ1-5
CASQKGNSLQPQHF
TGTGCCAGCCAAAAGGGGAACAGCTTACAGCCCCAGCATTTT
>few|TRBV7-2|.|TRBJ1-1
CASSSSGGATEAFF
TGTGCCAGCAGCTCTTCGGGGGGGGCCACTGAAGCTTTCTTT
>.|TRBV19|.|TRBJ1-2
CASSIDRVLGYTF
TGTGCCAGTAGTATAGACAGGGTACTTGGCTACACCTTC
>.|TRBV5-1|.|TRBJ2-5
CASSLGQAGIQYF
TGCGCCAGCAGTCTTGGTCAGGCAGGGATCCAGTACTTC
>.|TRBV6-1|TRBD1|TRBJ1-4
CASSEWDREYEKLFF
TGTGCCAGCAGTGAATGGGACAGGGAGTATGAAAAACTGTTTTTT
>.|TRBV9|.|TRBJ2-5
CASSSLDARGRGETQYF
TGTGCCAGCAGCTCCCTCGACGCGAGGGGGCGGGGAGAGACCCAGTACTTC
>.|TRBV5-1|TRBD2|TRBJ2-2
CASSLGLAGSGELFF
TGCGCCAGCAGCTTAGGACTAGCCGGGTCCGGGGAGCTGTTTTTT
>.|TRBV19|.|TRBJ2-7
CASSGAGPSYEQYF
TGTGCCAGTAGTGGGGCGGGGCCCTCCTACGAGCAGTACTTC
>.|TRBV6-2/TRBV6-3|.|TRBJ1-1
CASSYSGGFPEAFF
TGTGCCAGCAGTTACTCAGGAGGGTTCCCTGAAGCTTTCTTT
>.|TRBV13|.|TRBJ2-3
CASSFGHDRRTDTQYF
TGTGCCAGCAGCTTCGGTCACGACAGGCGCACAGATACGCAGTATTTT
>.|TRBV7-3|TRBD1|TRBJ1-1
CASSLQGDTEAFF
TGTGCCAGCAGCTTGCAGGGGGATACTGAAGCTTTCTTT
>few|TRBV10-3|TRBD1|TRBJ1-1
CAISPDRAEAFF
TGTGCCATCAGTCCCGACAGGGCGGAAGCTTTCTTT
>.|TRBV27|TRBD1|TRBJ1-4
CASSLGQFNEKLFF
TGTGCCAGCAGTTTGGGACAGTTTAATGAAAAACTGTTTTTT
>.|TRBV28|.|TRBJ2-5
CASTLGGFGQETQYF
TGTGCCAGCACCTTAGGAGGGTTCGGCCAAGAGACCCAGTACTTC
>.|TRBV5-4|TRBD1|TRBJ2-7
CASSFGQGAINYEQYF
TGTGCCAGCAGCTTTGGACAGGGGGCAATAAACTACGAGCAGTACTTC
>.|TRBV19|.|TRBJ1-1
CASSQGQNTEAFF
TGTGCCAGTTCTCAGGGACAGAACACTGAAGCTTTCTTT
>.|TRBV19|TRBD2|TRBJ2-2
CASSIKAGTSITGELFF
TGTGCCAGTAGTATAAAAGCGGGGACTAGCATCACCGGGGAGCTGTTTTTT
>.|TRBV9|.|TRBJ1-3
CASSVGGGAPGNTIYF
TGTGCCAGCAGCGTTGGGGGGGGCGCCCCTGGAAACACCATATATTTT
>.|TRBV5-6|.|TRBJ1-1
CASGGVGRTEAFF
TGTGCCAGCGGCGGGGTAGGGCGGACTGAAGCTTTCTTT